The 4 T cell receptor beta chains given below trace back to one sample, sequenced in a study of cytomegalovirus exposure and HLA in healthy donors (dated by TCRdb to 2016 to 2017). The method was the immunoSEQ multiplex PCR assay. For the multiplex PCR, a mixture combining 60 forward primers for TCR Vbeta segments and 13 reverse primers for TCR Jbeta segments was used. As stored in TCRdb, this immuneACCESS dataset retains in-frame rearrangements with V and J assigned. A fraction of the clones does not appear; measured against another copy, unresolved V genes explain less than half of the discrepancy, and the remainder lacks a known reason. In this sample the table shows about 170,000 clones, around 80% of which occur a single time. In total, the top ten clones hold approximately 4.1% of the sample. Sequencing input: PBMCs. The source is a woman aged 45-60 years in good health and CMV-seropositive.

The chain employs TRBV2 and TRBJ2-1; TRBD2 agrees at 9 bases. The CDR3 consists of 13 residues. Germline CDR1 SNHLY, CDR2 FYNNEI. V dropped 8 bases and J dropped 7; count of bases not matched to a gene: 6. The chain's CDR3 is CASAGGEWNEQFF. The CDR3 coding sequence is TGTGCCAGCGCGGGGGGGGAGTGGAATGAGCAGTTCTTC.

This clone was observed a handful of times. V gene TRBV9 combines with J gene TRBJ2-3, with 7 positions matching TRBD2. Germline assignment: CDR1 SGDLS and CDR2 YYNGEE. This CDR3 is built from 15 residues. With V trimmed by 1 base and J by 1 base, 3 bases remained unmatched. The CDR3 here is CASSVRAGGTDTQYF. In nucleotides, the CDR3 is TGTGCCAGCAGCGTAAGGGCGGGAGGCACAGATACGCAGTATTTT.

The V call is TRBV7-9, the J call TRBJ2-3; 8 bases are shared with TRBD2. Trimming took 2 bases from V and 3 from J; bases not matched to a gene: 4. Germline loops: CDR1 SEHNR, CDR2 FQNEAQ (reference sequence). The CDR3 has 15 amino acids. The CDR3 region has the DNA TGTGCCAGCAGCTTATCGGGGGGGCCTACAGATACGCAGTATTTT. Translating gives CASSLSGGPTDTQYF. The full variable domain, rest sourced from reference TRBV7-9 and TRBJ2-3, is DTGVSQNPRHKITKRGQNVTFRCDPISEHNRLYWYRQTLGQGPEFLTYFQNEAQLEKSRLLSDRFSAERPKGSFSTLEIQRTEQGDSAMYLCASSLSGGPTDTQYFGPGTRLTVL.

This clone was picked up a small number of times. This chain joins TRBV5-1 and TRBJ2-1; D perhaps matches TRBD1 (5 bases). The V gene lost 0 bases and the J gene lost 5 bases, with 12 bases spanning the gap. CDR3 size: 15 residues. Germline V gene lookup returns CDR1 SGHRS and CDR2 YFSETQ. The CDR3 spells CASSLGQGRHNEQFF. The CDR3 DNA reads TGCGCCAGCAGCTTGGGGCAGGGAAGACACAATGAGCAGTTCTTC.